One and the same sample provided the 2 T cell receptor beta chains below, sequenced in a study of regulatory T cells in long-lasting Graves disease. Time point indicated: persistent/refractory GD, antithyroid drugs over 5 years with positive TRAb. There was RNA extracted from PBMCs, and the TCR library was made from it. Combining iRepertoire HTBI primers with Arm-PCR of CDR3 regions, the authors built TCR beta libraries. MiXCR, run by TCRdb on the multiplex PCR reads, gives a single entry per CDR3 protein. The sample includes hundreds of thousands of distinct CDR3 sequences, 22% of them seen just once. Source: peripheral blood mononuclear cells (PBMCs), taken when the disease was refractory, from a patient treated with antithyroid drugs. Receptors were obtained from a female donor with Graves disease.

This clonotype occurred many times. J is TRBJ2-7 and V is TRBV28, with 11 bases lining up with TRBD1. The CDR3 runs to 14 residues. Unmatched junction bases numbered 6, after V lost 5 bases and J lost 6 bases. Germline CDR1 MDHEN, CDR2 SYDVKM. The CDR3 DNA reads TGTGCCAGCAGTGAAAGGGGACAGGGGGGCGAGCAGTACTTC. Encoded protein: CASSERGQGGEQYF.

This clonotype showed up just a few times. V and J are TRBV10-3 and TRBJ2-4; TRBD1 agrees at 10 bases. Germline V lookup: CDR1 ENHRY, CDR2 SYGVKD. V shed 6 bases, J shed 6 bases, and the junction held 8 bases outside the gene matches. The CDR3 has 15 residues. In nucleotides, the CDR3 is TGTGCCATCAGCGACGGGACAGGGGACGGAAACATTCAGTACTTC. Translated, it gives CAISDGTGDGNIQYF.